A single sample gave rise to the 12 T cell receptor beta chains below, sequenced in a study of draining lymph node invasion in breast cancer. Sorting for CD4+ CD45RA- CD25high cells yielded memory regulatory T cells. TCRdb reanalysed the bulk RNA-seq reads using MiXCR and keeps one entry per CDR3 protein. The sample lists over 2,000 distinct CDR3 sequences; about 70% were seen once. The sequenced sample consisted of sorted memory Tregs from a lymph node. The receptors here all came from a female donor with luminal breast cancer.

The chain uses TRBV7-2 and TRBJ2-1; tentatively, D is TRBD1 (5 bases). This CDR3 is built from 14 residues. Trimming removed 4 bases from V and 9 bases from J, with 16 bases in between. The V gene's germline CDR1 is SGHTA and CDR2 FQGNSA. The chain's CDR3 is CASSSSDTLREQFF. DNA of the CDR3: TGTGCCAGCAGCTCCTCGGACACCCTTCGTGAGCAGTTCTTC.

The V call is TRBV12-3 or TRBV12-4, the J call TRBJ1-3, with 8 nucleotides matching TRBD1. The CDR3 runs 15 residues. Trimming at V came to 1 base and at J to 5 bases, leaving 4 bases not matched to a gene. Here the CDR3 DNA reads TGTGCCAGCAGTTTAGGAGGACAGGGTCGAAACACCATATATTTT. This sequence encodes CASSLGGQGRNTIYF.

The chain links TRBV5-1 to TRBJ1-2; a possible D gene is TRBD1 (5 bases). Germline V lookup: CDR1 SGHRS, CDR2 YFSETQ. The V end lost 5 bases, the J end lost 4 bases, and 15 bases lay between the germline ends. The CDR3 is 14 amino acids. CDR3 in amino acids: CASRRTGTAYGYTF. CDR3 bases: TGCGCCAGCAGACGTACCGGGACGGCCTATGGCTACACCTTC. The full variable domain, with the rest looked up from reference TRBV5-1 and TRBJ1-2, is KAGVTQTPRYLIKTRGQQVTLSCSPISGHRSVSWYQQTPGQGLQFLFEYFSETQRNKGNFPGRFSGRQFSNSRSEMNVSTLELGDSALYLCASRRTGTAYGYTFGSGTRLTVV.

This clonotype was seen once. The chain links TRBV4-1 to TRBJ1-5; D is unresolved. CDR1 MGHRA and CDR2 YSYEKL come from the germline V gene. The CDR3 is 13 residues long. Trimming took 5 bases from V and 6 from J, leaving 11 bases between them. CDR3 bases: TGCGCCAGCAGCGGAGTACTGGGTCAGCCCCAGCATTTT. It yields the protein CASSGVLGQPQHF.

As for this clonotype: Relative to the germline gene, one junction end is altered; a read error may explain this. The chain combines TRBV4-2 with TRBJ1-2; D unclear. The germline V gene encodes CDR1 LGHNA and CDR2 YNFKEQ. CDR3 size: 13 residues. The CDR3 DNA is TGTGCCAGCAGCCAAGAGAACGCCTATGGCCACACCTTC. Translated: CASSQENAYGHTF.

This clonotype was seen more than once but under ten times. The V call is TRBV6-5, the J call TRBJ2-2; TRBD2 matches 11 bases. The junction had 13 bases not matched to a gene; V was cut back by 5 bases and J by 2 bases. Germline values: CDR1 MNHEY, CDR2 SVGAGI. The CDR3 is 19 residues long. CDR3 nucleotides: TGTGCCAGCAGTCCGCGTAGCGGGAGGGCCTTTCTCAACACCGGGGAGCTGTTTTTT. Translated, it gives CASSPRSGRAFLNTGELFF.

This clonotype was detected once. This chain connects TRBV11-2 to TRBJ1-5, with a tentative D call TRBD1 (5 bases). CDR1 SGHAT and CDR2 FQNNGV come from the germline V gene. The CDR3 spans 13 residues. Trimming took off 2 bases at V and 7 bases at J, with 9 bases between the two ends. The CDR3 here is CASSLQGGQPQHF. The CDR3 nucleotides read TGTGCCAGCAGCTTACAGGGAGGACAGCCCCAGCATTTT.

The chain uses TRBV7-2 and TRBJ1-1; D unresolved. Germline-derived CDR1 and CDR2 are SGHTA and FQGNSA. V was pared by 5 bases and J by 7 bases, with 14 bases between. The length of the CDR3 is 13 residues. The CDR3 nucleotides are TGTGCCAGCAGCAAGACTTGGTATAGTGAAGCTTTCTTT. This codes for CASSKTWYSEAFF.

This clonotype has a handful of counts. For the CDR3, the DNA is TGTGCCAGCAGCTTGTGGATTACCTATGGCTACACCTTC. It yields the protein CASSLWITYGYTF. The rearrangement joins TRBV7-8 to TRBJ1-2; D uncertain. Per the germline V gene, CDR1 is SGHVS and CDR2 is FQNEAQ. V shed 3 bases and J shed 4 bases, with 9 bases lying between them. The CDR3 spans 13 residues.

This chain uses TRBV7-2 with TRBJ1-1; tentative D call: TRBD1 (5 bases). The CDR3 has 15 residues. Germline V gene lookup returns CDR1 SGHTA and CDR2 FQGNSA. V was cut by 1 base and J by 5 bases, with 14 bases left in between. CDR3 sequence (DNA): TGTGCCAGCAGCTTAGTATCCGGGAAGGGGACTGAAGCTTTCTTT. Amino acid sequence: CASSLVSGKGTEAFF.

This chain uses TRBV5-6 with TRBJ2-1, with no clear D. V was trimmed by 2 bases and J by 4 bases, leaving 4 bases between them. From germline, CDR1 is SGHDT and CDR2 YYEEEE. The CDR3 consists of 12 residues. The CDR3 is CASSFSYNEQFF. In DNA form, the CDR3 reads TGTGCCAGCAGCTTTTCTTACAATGAGCAGTTCTTC.

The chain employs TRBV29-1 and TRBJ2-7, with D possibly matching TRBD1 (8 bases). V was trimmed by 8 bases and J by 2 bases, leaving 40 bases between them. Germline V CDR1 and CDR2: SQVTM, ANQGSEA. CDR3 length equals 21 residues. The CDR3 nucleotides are TGCAGCTCATGGGAGGGACAGGAGACCAAAAAACTCGGGAGACTGGCCTACGAGCAGTACTTC. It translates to CSSWEGQETKKLGRLAYEQYF.